The source of this T cell receptor beta chain is a study of OX40 agonist ivuxolimab in advanced cancers. Measured with immunoSEQ multiplex PCR; TCRdb has only the in-frame clones, and not every one. The sample lists approximately 82,000 clones; less than 85% were seen once. Enrollment shut out patients with autoimmune disease history or systemic immunosuppression. Regarding the study as a whole: Clonal expansion was among the lowest in partial responders at 0.1-3.0 mg/kg, especially CD8+. Averaging showed that CD8+ T cells had more expanded clones than CD4+ did. The expanded peripheral T cells' antigen specificity was not determined.

Germline V gives CDR1 SGHTA, CDR2 FQGNSA. Trimming took 3 bases from V and 2 from J; bases not matched to a gene: 4. The CDR3 contains 15 residues. Comments on this clone: Its specificity is not known.

The J gene is TRBJ2-3, the V gene TRBV7-2, with TRBD2 matching 8 bases. Here the sequenced sample was CD4+ or CD8+ T cells sorted from blood, taken in a trial of the OX40 agonist ivuxolimab. The receptor comes from an adult with an advanced solid tumor such as melanoma, head and neck, liver or kidney cancer. CDR3 in DNA: TGTGCCAGCAGCTTTAGCGGGGCCCTCACAGATACGCAGTATTTT. It encodes CASSFSGALTDTQYF.